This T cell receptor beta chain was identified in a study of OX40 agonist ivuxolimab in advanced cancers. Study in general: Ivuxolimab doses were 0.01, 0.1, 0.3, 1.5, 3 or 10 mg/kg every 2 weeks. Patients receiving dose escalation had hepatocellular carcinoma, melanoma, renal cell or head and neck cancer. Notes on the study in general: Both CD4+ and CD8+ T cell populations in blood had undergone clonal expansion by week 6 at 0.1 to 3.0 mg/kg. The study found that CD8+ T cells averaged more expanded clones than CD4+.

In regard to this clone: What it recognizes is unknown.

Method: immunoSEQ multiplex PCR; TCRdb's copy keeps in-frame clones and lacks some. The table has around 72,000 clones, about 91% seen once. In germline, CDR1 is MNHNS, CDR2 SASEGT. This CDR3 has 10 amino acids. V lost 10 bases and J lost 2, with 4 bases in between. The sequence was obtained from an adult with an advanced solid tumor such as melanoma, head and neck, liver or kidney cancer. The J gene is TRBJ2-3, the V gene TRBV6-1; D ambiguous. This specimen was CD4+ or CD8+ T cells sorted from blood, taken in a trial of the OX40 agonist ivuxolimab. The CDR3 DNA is TGTGCCACCCTCACAGATACGCAGTATTTT. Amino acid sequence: CATLTDTQYF.